This T cell receptor beta chain was profiled in a study of monozygotic twins with inflammatory bowel disease. Points from the study as a whole: For IBD, no single strong associated signal or clonotype was supported. With others, IBD patients shared fewer clonotypes than healthy twins did, especially with disease activity.

Donors each gave less than 3 ml of blood. As regards this clonotype: What it binds is unknown.

This CDR3 region has 12 residues. Germline-derived CDR1 and CDR2 are SGDLS and YYNGEE. One entry per CDR3 protein, without DNA, is what TCRdb gives after re-calling the 5' RACE reads. This specimen shows over 350,000 distinct CDR3 sequences; the ten leading clones hold approximately 2.8%. Sequences were obtained from blood. This sequence joins TRBV9 and TRBJ2-3; TCRdb designates TRBD2, a call that cannot be tested without DNA. The sequence was obtained from a human donor with ulcerative colitis or Crohn's disease, or a healthy co-twin of an affected twin (not recorded which). This CDR3 is CASSALRDTQYF.